This TCR beta chain is drawn from a study of cytomegalovirus exposure and HLA in healthy donors. Study outcomes and limitations: The study labeled about 160 TCR beta chains cytomegalovirus-associated. For TCR beta chains, V- and J-gene trimming was later linked to a missense DCLRE1C variant.

Turning to this clone: Its antigen is still unknown.

The PCR was carried out with 60 Vbeta primers and 13 Jbeta primers. Method: immunoSEQ multiplex PCR; TCRdb's copy keeps in-frame clones and lacks some. Here the sample spans approximately 160,000 clones, approximately 80% being singletons. CDR1 is SGHNT and CDR2 is YENEEA in the germline V gene. V shed 2 bases and J shed 6 bases, with 9 bases lying between them. The CDR3 totals 13 residues. This sequence joins TRBV11-3 and TRBJ2-3, with a tentative D call TRBD2 (5 bases). This sequence originates from a female donor in good health and CMV-seronegative. Input material: PBMCs. CDR3 loop: CASSLIWEDTQYF. CDR3 sequence (DNA): TGTGCCAGCAGCTTAATCTGGGAGGATACGCAGTATTTT.